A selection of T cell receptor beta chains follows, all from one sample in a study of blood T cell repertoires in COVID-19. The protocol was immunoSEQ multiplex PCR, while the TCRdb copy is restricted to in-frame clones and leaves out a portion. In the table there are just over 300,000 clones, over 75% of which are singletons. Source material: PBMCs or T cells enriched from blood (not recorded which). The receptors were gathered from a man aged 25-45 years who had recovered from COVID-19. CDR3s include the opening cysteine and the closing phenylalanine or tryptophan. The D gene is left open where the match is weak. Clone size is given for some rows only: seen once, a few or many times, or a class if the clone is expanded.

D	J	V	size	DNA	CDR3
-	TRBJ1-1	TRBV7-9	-	TGTGCCAGCAGCTTACGCCCGGGGAACACTGAAGCTTTCTTT	CASSLRPGNTEAFF
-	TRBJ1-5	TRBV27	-	TGTGCCAGCTCCACTGGACAGAACAATCAGCCCCAGCATTTT	CASSTGQNNQPQHF
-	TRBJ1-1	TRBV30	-	TGTGCCTGGAGTGTTCCAGGGGTATGGAACACTGAAGCTTTCTTT	CAWSVPGVWNTEAFF
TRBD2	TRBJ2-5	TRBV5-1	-	TGCGCCAGCAGCCTACTAGCGGGAGAGGAGACCCAGTACTTC	CASSLLAGEETQYF
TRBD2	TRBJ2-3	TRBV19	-	TGTGCCAGTAGTAACTCCATCGGGGCGGGAGATACAGATACGCAGTATTTT	CASSNSIGAGDTDTQYF
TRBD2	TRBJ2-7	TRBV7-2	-	TGTGCCAGCAGCAGAGGCTCTAGCGGAACCTCCTACGAGCAGTACTTC	CASSRGSSGTSYEQYF
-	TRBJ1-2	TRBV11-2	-	TGTGCCAGCAGCTTAGATCGGGGGGACTATGGCTACACCTTC	CASSLDRGDYGYTF
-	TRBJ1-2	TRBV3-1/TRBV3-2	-	-	CASSLVRFGQGAGSTF
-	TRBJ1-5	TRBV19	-	TGTGCCAGTAGTCCCAGACAGGCCTATAGCAATCAGCCCCAGCATTTT	CASSPRQAYSNQPQHF
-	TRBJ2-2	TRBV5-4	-	TGTGCCAGCAGCTTGGAACTACCAACGTATCCGAGGACCGGGGAGCTGTTTTTT	CASSLELPTYPRTGELFF
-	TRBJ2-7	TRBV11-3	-	TGTGCCAGCAGCCATCCGGGACTTACAACCTACGAGCAGTACTTC	CASSHPGLTTYEQYF
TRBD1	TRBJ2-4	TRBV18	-	TGTGCCAGCTCACAGGCAGGGGGCCAAAACATTCAGTACTTC	CASSQAGGQNIQYF
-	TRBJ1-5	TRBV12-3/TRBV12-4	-	TGTGCCAGCAGCCCGAGCAATCAGCCCCAGCATTTT	CASSPSNQPQHF
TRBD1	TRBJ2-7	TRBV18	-	TGTGCCAGCTCACAGGACAGGGGTAACGAGCAGTACTTC	CASSQDRGNEQYF
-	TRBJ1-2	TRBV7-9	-	TGTGCCAGCAGCTTCCCCAGGGATTATGGCTACACCTTC	CASSFPRDYGYTF
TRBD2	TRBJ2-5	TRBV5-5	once	TGTGCCAGCAGCTTGAGTAGCGGGGGGATACAAGAGACCCAGTACTTC	CASSLSSGGIQETQYF
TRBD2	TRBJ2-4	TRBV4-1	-	TGCGCCAGCAGCCAAGACCCGGGGGGCAAAAACATTCAGTACTTC	CASSQDPGGKNIQYF
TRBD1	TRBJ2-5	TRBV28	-	TGTGCCAGCGAGGACAGGGCGACACCCCAAGAGACCCAGTACTTC	CASEDRATPQETQYF
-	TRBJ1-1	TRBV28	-	TGTGCCAGTGGGGAGGGGCAACAGACTGAAGCTTTCTTT	CASGEGQQTEAFF
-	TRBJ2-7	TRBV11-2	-	TGTGCCAGCAGGTTAGTTCGACGGGGAAACGAGCAGTACTTC	CASRLVRRGNEQYF
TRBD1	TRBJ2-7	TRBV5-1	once	TGCGCCAGCAGCTTGGAGACAGGGGCCTACGAGCAGTACTTC	CASSLETGAYEQYF
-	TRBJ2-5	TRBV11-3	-	TGTGCCAGCAGCTTATCCTTCCGGACAGTACAAGAGACCCAGTACTTC	CASSLSFRTVQETQYF
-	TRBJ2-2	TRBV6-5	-	TGTGCCAGCAACGAACAACCCCTTTCCACCGGGGAGCTGTTTTTT	CASNEQPLSTGELFF
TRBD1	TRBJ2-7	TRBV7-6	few	TGTGCCAGCAGCTTAGCCGGGACAGGGCCATACGAGCAGTACTTC	CASSLAGTGPYEQYF
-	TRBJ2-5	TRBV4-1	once	TGCGCCAGCAGCCAAGCCGCAGGGCTGGGAGAGACCCAGTACTTC	CASSQAAGLGETQYF
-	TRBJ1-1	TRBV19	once	TGTGCCAGTAGTATAGGCGGGGGGAACACTGAAGCTTTCTTT	CASSIGGGNTEAFF
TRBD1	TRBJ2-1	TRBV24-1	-	TGTGCCACCAGTGATTTGCGAGTCTCGGACAGGGCGATTTCTGAGCAGTTCTTC	CATSDLRVSDRAISEQFF
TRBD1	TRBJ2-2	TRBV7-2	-	TGTGCCAGCGGACAGGGGCGGGGGACCGGGGAGCTGTTTTTT	CASGQGRGTGELFF
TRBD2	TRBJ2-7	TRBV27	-	TGTGCCAGCAGATACGGGACTAGCGGGACATACGAGCAGTACTTC	CASRYGTSGTYEQYF
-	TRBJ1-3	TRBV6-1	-	TGTGCCAGCAGTGAACGTGTCCCCGCCGACCAGGCCATATATTTT	CASSERVPADQAIYF
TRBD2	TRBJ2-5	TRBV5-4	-	TGTGCCAGCAGCTTGTCCCTAGCGGGAGCGGTAGAGACCCAGTACTTC	CASSLSLAGAVETQYF
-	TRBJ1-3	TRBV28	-	TGTGCCAGCAGTCCGGTGTCGATCTCTGGAAACACCATATATTTT	CASSPVSISGNTIYF
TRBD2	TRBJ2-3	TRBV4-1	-	TGCGCCAGCAGCCCAGTCGCGGGAGGGTGGTCAGATACGCAGTATTTT	CASSPVAGGWSDTQYF
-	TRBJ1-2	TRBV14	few	TGTGCCAGCAGCCGAAGTGATTTGAAGCTCGACAGAACAGAAATATTAAACTATGGCTACACCTTC	CASSRSDLKLDRTEILNYGYTF
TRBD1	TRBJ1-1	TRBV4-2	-	TGTGCCAGCAGCCAAGAGGGACAGGGCTTGCAGACCATGAACACTGAAGCTTTCTTT	CASSQEGQGLQTMNTEAFF
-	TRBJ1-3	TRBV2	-	TGTGCCAGCAGTGAAGCAGGCCAGGGATTAGGCTCTGGAAACACCATATATTTT	CASSEAGQGLGSGNTIYF
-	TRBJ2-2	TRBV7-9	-	TGTGCCAGCGGAGGAGGGACGAACACCGGGGAGCTGTTTTTT	CASGGGTNTGELFF
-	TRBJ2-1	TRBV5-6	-	TGTGCCAGCAGCTTGGATGGAGGGATCAATGAGCAGTTCTTC	CASSLDGGINEQFF